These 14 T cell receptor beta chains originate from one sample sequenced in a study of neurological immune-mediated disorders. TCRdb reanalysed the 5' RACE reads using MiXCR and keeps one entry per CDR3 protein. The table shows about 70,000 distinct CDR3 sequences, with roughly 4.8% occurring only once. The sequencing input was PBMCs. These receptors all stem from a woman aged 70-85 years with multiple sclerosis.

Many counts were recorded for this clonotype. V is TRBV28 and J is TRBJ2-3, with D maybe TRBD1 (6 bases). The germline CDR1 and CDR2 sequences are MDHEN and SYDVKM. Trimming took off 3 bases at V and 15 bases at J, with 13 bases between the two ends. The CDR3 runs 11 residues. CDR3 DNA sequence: TGTGCCAGCAGTTTTGGGGGCTTCCGTTATTTT. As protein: CASSFGGFRYF.

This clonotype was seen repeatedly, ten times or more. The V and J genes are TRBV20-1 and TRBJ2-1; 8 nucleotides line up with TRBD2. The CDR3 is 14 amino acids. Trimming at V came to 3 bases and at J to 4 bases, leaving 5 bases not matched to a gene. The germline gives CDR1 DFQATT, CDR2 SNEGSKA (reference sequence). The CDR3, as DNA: TGCAGTGCTAGGATTAGCGGGGTTTACAATGAGCAGTTCTTC. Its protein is CSARISGVYNEQFF.

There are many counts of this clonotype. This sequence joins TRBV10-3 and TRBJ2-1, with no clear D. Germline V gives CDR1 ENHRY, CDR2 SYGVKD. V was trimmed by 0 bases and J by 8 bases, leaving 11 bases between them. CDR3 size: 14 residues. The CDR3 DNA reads TGTGCCATCAGTGAGTCAAAAACGGTATATGAGCAGTTCTTC. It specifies CAISESKTVYEQFF.

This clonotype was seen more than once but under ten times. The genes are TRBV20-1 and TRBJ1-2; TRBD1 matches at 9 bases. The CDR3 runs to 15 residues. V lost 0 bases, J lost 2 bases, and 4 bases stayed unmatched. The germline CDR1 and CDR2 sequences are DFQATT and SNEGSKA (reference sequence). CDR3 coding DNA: TGCAGTGCTAGAGACCCGGGACAGGGAAACTATGGCTACACCTTC. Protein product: CSARDPGQGNYGYTF.

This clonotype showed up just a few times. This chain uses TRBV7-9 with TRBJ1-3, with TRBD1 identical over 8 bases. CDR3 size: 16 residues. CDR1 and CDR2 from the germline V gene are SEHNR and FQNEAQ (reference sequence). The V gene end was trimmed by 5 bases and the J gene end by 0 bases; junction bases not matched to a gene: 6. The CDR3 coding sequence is TGTGCCAGCAGCCTCTGGACAGGGAGCTCTGGAAACACCATATATTTT. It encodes CASSLWTGSSGNTIYF.

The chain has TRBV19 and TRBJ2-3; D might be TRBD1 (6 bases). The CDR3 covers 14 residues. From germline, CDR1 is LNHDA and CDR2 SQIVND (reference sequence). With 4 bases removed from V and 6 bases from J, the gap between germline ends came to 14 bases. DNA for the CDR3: TGTGCCAGTAGTACCTCACAGGGATCGGATACGCAGTATTTT. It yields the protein CASSTSQGSDTQYF.

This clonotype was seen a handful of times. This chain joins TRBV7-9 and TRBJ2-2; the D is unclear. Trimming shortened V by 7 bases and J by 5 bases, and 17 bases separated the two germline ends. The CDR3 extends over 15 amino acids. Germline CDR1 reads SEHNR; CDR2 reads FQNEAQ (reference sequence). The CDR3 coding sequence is TGTGCCAGCAAGACATTCTCGGGCCGAACCGGGGAGCTGTTTTTT. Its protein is CASKTFSGRTGELFF.

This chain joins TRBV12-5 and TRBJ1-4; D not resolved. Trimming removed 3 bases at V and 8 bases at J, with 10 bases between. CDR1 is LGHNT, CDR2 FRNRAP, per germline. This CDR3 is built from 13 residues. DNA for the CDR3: TGTGCTAGTGGTTTCGCCAAGGGAGAAAAACTGTTTTTT. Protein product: CASGFAKGEKLFF.

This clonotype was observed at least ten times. The CDR3 region is CASSSQSDTQYF. The DNA for the CDR3 is TGCGCCAGCAGCTCACAGTCAGATACGCAGTATTTT. The V and J genes are TRBV5-1 and TRBJ2-3; D is undetermined. Germline lookup yields CDR1 SGHRS and CDR2 YFSETQ. Trimming left V 3 bases short and J 4 bases short, with 6 bases between. This CDR3 contains 12 residues. Based on the CDR3 plus reference TRBV5-1 and TRBJ2-3, the full variable domain is KAGVTQTPRYLIKTRGQQVTLSCSPISGHRSVSWYQQTPGQGLQFLFEYFSETQRNKGNFPGRFSGRQFSNSRSEMNVSTLELGDSALYLCASSSQSDTQYFGPGTRLTVL.

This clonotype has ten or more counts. The CDR3 reads CATRTSGSSEQFF. CDR3 DNA sequence: TGTGCCACCAGGACTAGCGGGAGCTCTGAGCAGTTCTTC. The chain uses TRBV14 and TRBJ2-1; 13 bases are a match to TRBD2. The CDR3 covers 13 residues. CDR1 is SGHDN and CDR2 is FVKESK in the germline V gene. Trimming cost V 10 bases and J 9 bases; bases outside gene matches: 6.

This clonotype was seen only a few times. The CDR3 spells CASSIRVDSYNSPLHF. The CDR3 coding sequence is TGTGCCAGTAGTATTCGAGTCGACTCCTATAATTCACCCCTCCACTTT. The chain carries TRBV19 and TRBJ1-6, with unresolved D. Trimming removed 3 bases from V and 0 bases from J, with 9 bases in between. Germline V lookup: CDR1 LNHDA, CDR2 SQIVND (reference sequence). This CDR3 region has 16 residues.

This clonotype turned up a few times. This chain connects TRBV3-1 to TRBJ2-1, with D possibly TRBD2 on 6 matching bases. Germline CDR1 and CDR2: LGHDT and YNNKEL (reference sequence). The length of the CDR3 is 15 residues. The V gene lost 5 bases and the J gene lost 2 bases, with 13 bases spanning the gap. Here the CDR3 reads CASSWDSRAYNEQFF. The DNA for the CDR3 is TGTGCCAGCAGCTGGGACTCGAGGGCCTACAATGAGCAGTTCTTC.

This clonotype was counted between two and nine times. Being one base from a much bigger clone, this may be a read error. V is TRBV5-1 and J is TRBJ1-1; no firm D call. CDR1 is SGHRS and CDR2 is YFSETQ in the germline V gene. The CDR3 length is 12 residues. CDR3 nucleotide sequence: TGCGACAGCAGCTTGGAGGGAAGTGGAGCTTTCTTT. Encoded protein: CDSSLEGSGAFF.

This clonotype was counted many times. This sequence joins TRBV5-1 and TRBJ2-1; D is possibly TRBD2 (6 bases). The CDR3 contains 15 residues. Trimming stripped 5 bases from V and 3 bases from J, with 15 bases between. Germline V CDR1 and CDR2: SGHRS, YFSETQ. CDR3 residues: CASSLASSDYNEQFF. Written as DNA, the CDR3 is TGCGCCAGCAGTCTGGCGTCTAGCGACTACAATGAGCAGTTCTTC.